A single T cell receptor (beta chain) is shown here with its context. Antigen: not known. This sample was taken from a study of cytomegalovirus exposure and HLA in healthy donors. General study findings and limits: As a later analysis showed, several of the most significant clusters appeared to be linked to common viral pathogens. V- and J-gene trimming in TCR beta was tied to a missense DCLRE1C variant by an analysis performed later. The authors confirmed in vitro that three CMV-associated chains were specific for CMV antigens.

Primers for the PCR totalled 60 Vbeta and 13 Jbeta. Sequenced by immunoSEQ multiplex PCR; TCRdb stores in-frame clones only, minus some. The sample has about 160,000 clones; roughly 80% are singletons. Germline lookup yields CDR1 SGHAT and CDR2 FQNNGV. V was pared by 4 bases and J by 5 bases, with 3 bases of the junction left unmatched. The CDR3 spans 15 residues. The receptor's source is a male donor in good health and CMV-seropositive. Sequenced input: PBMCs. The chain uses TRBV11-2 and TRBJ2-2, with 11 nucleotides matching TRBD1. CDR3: CASSSGTGGTGELFF. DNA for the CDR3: TGTGCCAGCAGCTCCGGGACAGGGGGGACCGGGGAGCTGTTTTTT.